This is a list of T cell receptor beta chains from one sample in a study of blood T cells in healthy people across ages. MiXCR, applied by TCRdb to the 5' RACE reads, yields one record per CDR3 protein. In the table there are approximately 900,000 distinct CDR3 sequences, 25% to 35% of which are singletons. The data were also submitted as part of a second study, on T cells of mothers and their children.

The sample was blood. Receptor source: a woman aged 40 to 50 in good health. CDR3s include the opening cysteine and the closing phenylalanine or tryptophan. The D gene is left open where the match is weak. A row's size may be missing; if present it is once, few, many or a size class.

abundance	v_gene	d_gene	j_gene	CDR3nt	CDR3aa
.	TRBV6-1	TRBD1	TRBJ2-3	TGTGCCAGCGGGCGTACAATGGGGACAGAGGCGGGAGATACGCAGTATTTT	CASGRTMGTEAGDTQYF
.	TRBV30	.	TRBJ1-1	TGTGCCTGGAGTGGGCAGCCAAACACTGAAGCTTTCTTT	CAWSGQPNTEAFF
few	TRBV6-5	.	TRBJ2-7	TGTGCCAGCTCCTCCCCTGCCAGTAGCTCCTACGAGCAGTACTTC	CASSSPASSSYEQYF
many	TRBV4-3	TRBD2	TRBJ2-1	TGCGCCAGCAGCCTTAGCGGGGGGCTCTACAATGAGCAGTTCTTC	CASSLSGGLYNEQFF
.	TRBV29-1	.	TRBJ1-1	TGCAGCATCACCTTTCGCCTGAACACTGAAGCTTTCTTT	CSITFRLNTEAFF
many	TRBV12-3/TRBV12-4	.	TRBJ1-4	TGTGCCAGCAGTTTCAAGGCGGATGAAAAACTGTTTTTT	CASSFKADEKLFF
.	TRBV6-2/TRBV6-3	TRBD1	TRBJ1-1	TGTGCCAGCAGTTACGGCTTCGGGGTCGGACAGGGAGATACGGGGAACACTGAAGCTTTCTTT	CASSYGFGVGQGDTGNTEAFF
many	TRBV28	.	TRBJ2-1	TGTGCCAGCAGGCTCGACAGGTTAATCAATGAGCAGTTCTTC	CASRLDRLINEQFF
many	TRBV6-6	TRBD1	TRBJ2-7	TGTGCCAGCAGTTACACCGGGACAGGGGCCTCTGAGCAGTACTTC	CASSYTGTGASEQYF
many	TRBV12-3/TRBV12-4	.	TRBJ2-7	TGTGCCAGCAGTTTGTGGCGGGGAAATATCTACGAGCAGTACTTC	CASSLWRGNIYEQYF
few	TRBV28	.	TRBJ1-2	TGTGCCAGCAGCCCACTTCACCAACTCTATGGCTACACCTTC	CASSPLHQLYGYTF
many	TRBV6-2/TRBV6-3	.	TRBJ2-6	TGTGCCAGCAGTTACGGGCAGGGGAGGTCTGGGGCCAACGTCCTGACTTTC	CASSYGQGRSGANVLTF
many	TRBV12-3/TRBV12-4	.	TRBJ2-5	TGTGCCAGCAGTTTAGCAACCGGGACCCCGACCCAGTACTTC	CASSLATGTPTQYF
many	TRBV10-3	.	TRBJ1-2	TGTGCCATCAGTCCCGGGACTCAGTATGGCTACACCTTC	CAISPGTQYGYTF
many	TRBV12-3/TRBV12-4	.	TRBJ1-5	TGTGCCAGCAGTTTTGAGGGGGGACAGCCCCAGCATTTT	CASSFEGGQPQHF
.	TRBV5-1	TRBD2	TRBJ2-7	TGCGCCAGCAGCTCTAGGACTAGCGAATACGAGCAGTACTTC	CASSSRTSEYEQYF
many	TRBV12-3/TRBV12-4	TRBD2	TRBJ2-3	TGTGCCAGCAGTAAGGGACTAGCGGGGGGGTTGGCAGATACGCAGTATTTT	CASSKGLAGGLADTQYF
.	TRBV29-1	.	TRBJ1-4	TGCAGCGTTGTTGAGGACTGGGGTGAGGAAAAACTGTTTTTT	CSVVEDWGEEKLFF
many	TRBV28	.	TRBJ2-5	TGTGCCAGCAGTCCGCAGGGGTTCCAAGAGACCCAGTACTTC	CASSPQGFQETQYF
few	TRBV7-9	.	TRBJ2-7	TGTGTCAGCAGTGCCGGGTCTCAGTACTACAATGAGCAGTACTTC	CVSSAGSQYYNEQYF